This T cell receptor beta chain was found in a study of CD8+CD57+ T cells in acquired aplastic anemia (dated by TCRdb to the late 2010s). For context, the study as a whole: On average, sorted CD4+ and CD8+ cells yielded about 3 ug of extracted DNA, with a range of roughly 0.18 to 27.4 ug. Mean read counts for healthy donor samples were about 9.8 million for CD4+ cells and under 14 million for CD8+ cells.

Points the paper makes about the study in general: Although 25 to 30 CD8+ CDR3 sequences were shared by patients and controls, these sequences appeared highly expressed in patients and within the immunodominant clones of patients. CD8+ Simpson's diversity did not differ significantly between patients and healthy controls (P=0.060).

Including cysteine and phenylalanine, the CDR3 has 15 amino acids. Just CDR3 DNA is preserved here, 45 bases in frame from base 1. CDR1 and CDR2 (SGDLS, YYNGEE) derive from the germline V gene. V is cut back by 4 bases and J by 9 bases, with 16 bases in the junction unmatched. Genomic DNA was used as template for profiling of TCR beta VDJ combinations and CDR3 sequences. An Illumina HiSeq 2000 was used for TCR repertoire sequencing. The original pipeline was this. Repertoires were assessed using TRBV/TRBJ rearrangement plots, CDR3 size and DJ length profiles, and Simpson's diversity index. The most abundant DNA sequence in the deep sequencing data was defined as the immunodominant clone. CDR3 amino acid sequences were checked for sharing across subjects and were also compared against the VDJdb database and published repertoires. The public reads were reprocessed in TCRdb via fastp at Q25 and MiXCR, keeping in-frame beta chains. Here each entry gathers all rows of one CDR3 protein and keeps the most common genes and DNA. These V and J calls are TCRdb output, not the study's own analysis. This sample has 120,000 or so distinct CDR3 sequences in its table, and over 45% of those were observed once. The top ten hold 2% to 3% of the sample.

This clonotype was found many times. Its antigen remains unidentified. Base quality data are lacking; no much larger clone is found one base away. In this study, sorted CD4+ and CD8+ T cells from the blood of healthy subjects and of severe aplastic anemia patients had their TCR repertoires deep-sequenced. Ficoll-Paque density gradient centrifugation was used to isolate peripheral blood mononuclear cells. CD4+ and CD8+ T cells were sorted by FACS or magnetic beads before DNA extraction. This receptor was obtained from a human donor in good health, serving as a control. The specimen sequenced was sorted CD4+, CD8+, or CD8+CD57+ T cells (not recorded which) from PBMCs. Recombination joined TRBV9 with TRBJ2-7; a stretch of 7 junction bases matches TRBD1. CDR3 loop: CASSPRPDREYWQYF. The DNA sequence is given as TGTGCCAGCAGCCCCCGCCCAGACAGGGAGTATTGGCAGTACTTC.